This T cell receptor (beta chain) was recorded in a study of cytomegalovirus exposure and HLA in healthy donors. The PCR used 60 Vbeta and 13 Jbeta primers. Libraries were prepared by immunoSEQ multiplex PCR; TCRdb keeps only in-frame clonotypes and omits some of them. The data hold about 100,000 clones, with roughly three fifths observed a single time. Recording of this donor's CMV serostatus was not done. Germline CDR1 MGHRA, CDR2 YSYEKL. The CDR3 has 16 amino acids. V shed 4 bases and J shed 3 bases, with 16 bases lying between them. This receptor was identified in a human donor in good health. The sample consisted of PBMCs. This sequence joins TRBV4-1 and TRBJ2-1, with D perhaps TRBD2 (6 bases). For the CDR3, the DNA is TGCGCCAGCAGCCCAGGAGGAGGGCTAGTCTACAATGAGCAGTTCTTC. Residues: CASSPGGGLVYNEQFF.